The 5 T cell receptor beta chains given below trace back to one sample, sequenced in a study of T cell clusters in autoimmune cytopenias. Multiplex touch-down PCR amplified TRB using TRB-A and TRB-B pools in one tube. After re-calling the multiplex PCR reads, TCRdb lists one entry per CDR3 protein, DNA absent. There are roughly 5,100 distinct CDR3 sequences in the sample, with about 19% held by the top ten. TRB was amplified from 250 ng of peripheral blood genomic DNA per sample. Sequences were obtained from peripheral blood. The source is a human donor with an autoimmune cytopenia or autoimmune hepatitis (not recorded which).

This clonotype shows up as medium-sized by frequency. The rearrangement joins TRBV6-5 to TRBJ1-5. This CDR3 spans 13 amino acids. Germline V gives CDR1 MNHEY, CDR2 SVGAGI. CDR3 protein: CASSYGQTQPQHF.

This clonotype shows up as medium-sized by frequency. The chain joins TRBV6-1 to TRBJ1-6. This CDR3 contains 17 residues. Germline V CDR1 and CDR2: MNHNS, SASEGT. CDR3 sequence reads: CASSEGLYSSYNSPLHF.

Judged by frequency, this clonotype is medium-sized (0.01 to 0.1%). The CDR3: CASSYRGPTYNEQFF. The chain links TRBV6-5 to TRBJ2-1; TCRdb selects TRBD1, and the lack of DNA leaves this call unchecked. This CDR3 comprises 15 residues. CDR1 is MNHEY and CDR2 is SVGAGI in the germline V gene.

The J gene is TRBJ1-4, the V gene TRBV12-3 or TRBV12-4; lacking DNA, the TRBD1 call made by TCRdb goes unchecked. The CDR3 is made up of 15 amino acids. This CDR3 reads CASSGGGLGDEKLFF.

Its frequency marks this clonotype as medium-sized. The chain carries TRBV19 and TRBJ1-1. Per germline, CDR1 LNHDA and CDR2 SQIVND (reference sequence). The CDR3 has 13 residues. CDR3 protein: CASSMTMNTEAFF.